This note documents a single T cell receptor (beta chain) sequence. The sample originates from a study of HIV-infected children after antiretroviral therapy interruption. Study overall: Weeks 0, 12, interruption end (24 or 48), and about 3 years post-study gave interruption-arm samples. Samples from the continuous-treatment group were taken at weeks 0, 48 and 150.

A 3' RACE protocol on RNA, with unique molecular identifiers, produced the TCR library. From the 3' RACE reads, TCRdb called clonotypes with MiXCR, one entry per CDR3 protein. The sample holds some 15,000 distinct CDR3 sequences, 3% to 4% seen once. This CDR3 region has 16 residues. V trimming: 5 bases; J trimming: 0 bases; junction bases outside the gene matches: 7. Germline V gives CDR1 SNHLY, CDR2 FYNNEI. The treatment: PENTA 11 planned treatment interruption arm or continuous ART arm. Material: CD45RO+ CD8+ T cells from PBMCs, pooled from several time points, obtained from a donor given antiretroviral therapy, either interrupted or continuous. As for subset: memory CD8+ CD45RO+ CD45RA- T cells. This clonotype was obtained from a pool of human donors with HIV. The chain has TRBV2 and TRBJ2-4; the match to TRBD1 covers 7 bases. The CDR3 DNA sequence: TGTGCCAGCAGTCCCACAGGGGAATTAGCCAAAAACATTCAGTACTTC. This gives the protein CASSPTGELAKNIQYF.